Listed below are T cell receptor beta chains from one sample, sequenced in a study of blood T cell repertoires in COVID-19. Here immunoSEQ multiplex PCR was the method, and the copy in TCRdb shows in-frame clones only, minus some. This table holds roughly 150,000 clones, 84% found once. The sample was peripheral blood. These receptors were obtained from an elderly woman with COVID-19, enrolled during active disease. CDR3s include the opening cysteine and the closing phenylalanine or tryptophan. The order of the fields is J gene, D gene, clone size, V gene, CDR3 protein, CDR3 DNA. A D gene is named only where the DNA matches it firmly. Expanded clones get a size class; other rows say once, few or many, or leave the size out.

TRBJ1-6,TRBD1,NA,TRBV4-2,CASSQDGTGGSSYNSPLHF,TGTGCCAGCAGCCAGGATGGGACAGGGGGAAGCTCCTATAATTCACCCCTCCACTTT
TRBJ2-2,TRBD2,NA,TRBV10-2,CASSEPGTTVRGDTGELFF,TGCGCCAGCAGTGAACCCGGGACTACCGTTCGGGGGGACACCGGGGAGCTGTTTTTT
TRBJ1-2,NA,once,TRBV12-3/TRBV12-4,CASSLGHNYGYTF,TGTGCCAGCAGTCTGGGACATAACTATGGCTACACCTTC
TRBJ2-1,TRBD1,NA,TRBV7-8,CASSLVGQGASYNEQFF,TGTGCCAGCAGCTTAGTGGGACAGGGGGCGTCCTACAATGAGCAGTTCTTC
TRBJ1-1,NA,NA,TRBV18,CASSPQGILDTEAFF,TGTGCCAGCTCACCACAGGGGATTTTGGACACTGAAGCTTTCTTT
TRBJ2-2,NA,NA,TRBV7-3,CASSLLAEGTGELFF,TGTGCCAGCAGCTTACTCGCAGAGGGTACCGGGGAGCTGTTTTTT
TRBJ2-3,TRBD2,few,TRBV2,CASVGLAGVDTQYF,TGTGCCAGCGTTGGACTAGCGGGAGTTGATACGCAGTATTTT
TRBJ1-5,TRBD1,NA,TRBV2,CASSLIRDRVFGQPQHF,TGTGCCAGCAGTCTTATCCGGGACAGGGTTTTCGGTCAGCCCCAGCATTTT
TRBJ1-2,NA,NA,TRBV7-2,CASSLTGSGFRGYTF,TGTGCCAGCAGCTTAACGGGTTCGGGTTTTCGCGGCTACACCTTC
TRBJ2-7,NA,NA,TRBV7-6,CASSRLDYEQYF,TGTGCCAGCAGCCGACTTGATTACGAGCAGTACTTC
TRBJ2-1,TRBD1,NA,TRBV5-4,CASSPDRAIYNEQFF,TGTGCCAGCAGCCCGGACAGGGCCATCTACAATGAGCAGTTCTTC
TRBJ2-2,NA,NA,TRBV6-5,CASRPHTTNTGELFF,TGTGCCAGCAGACCTCACACGACGAACACCGGGGAGCTGTTTTTT
TRBJ1-2,NA,NA,TRBV30,CAWSVLSGDHHGYTF,TGTGCCTGGAGTGTACTCTCCGGGGATCATCATGGCTACACCTTC
TRBJ1-2,NA,NA,TRBV10-2,CASRTENYGYTF,TGCGCCAGCAGGACGGAGAACTATGGCTACACCTTC
TRBJ2-2,TRBD1,NA,TRBV3-1/TRBV3-2,CASSRQGAPGELFF,TGTGCCAGCAGCAGACAGGGGGCCCCCGGGGAGCTGTTTTTT
TRBJ1-5,NA,NA,TRBV28,CASQGSNQPQHF,TGTGCCAGCCAGGGGAGCAATCAGCCCCAGCATTTT
TRBJ2-1,NA,NA,TRBV5-1,CASSLGLVNEQFF,TGCGCCAGCAGCTTGGGGCTAGTAAATGAGCAGTTCTTC
TRBJ2-4,NA,NA,TRBV27,CASKGGAKNIQYF,TGTGCCAGCAAAGGGGGAGCCAAAAACATTCAGTACTTC
TRBJ2-3,NA,NA,TRBV2,CASSLPGTGNEDTQYF,TGTGCCAGCAGCTTACCCGGGACTGGGAACGAGGATACGCAGTATTTT
TRBJ2-5,TRBD1,NA,TRBV10-3,CAISDYPGTGARETQYF,TGTGCCATCAGTGATTACCCCGGGACAGGGGCCCGTGAGACCCAGTACTTC
TRBJ1-1,NA,NA,TRBV3-1/TRBV3-2,CASSQARGIQGTTEAFF,TGTGCCAGCAGCCAAGCCCGAGGAATACAGGGTACCACTGAAGCTTTCTTT
TRBJ2-5,NA,NA,TRBV30,CAWSVPVETQYF,TGTGCCTGGAGTGTGCCAGTGGAGACCCAGTACTTC
TRBJ2-7,NA,NA,TRBV5-1,CASSHPRGGTGSYEQYF,TGCGCCAGCAGCCATCCAAGGGGGGGTACGGGCTCCTACGAGCAGTACTTC
TRBJ1-3,TRBD1,NA,TRBV24-1,CATSDSPSKTGHSGNTIYF,TGTGCCACCAGTGATTCTCCCTCTAAGACAGGGCACTCTGGAAACACCATATATTTT
TRBJ2-7,NA,NA,TRBV7-2,CASSLDLYEQYF,TGTGCCAGCAGCTTAGACCTATACGAGCAGTACTTC
TRBJ1-1,NA,NA,TRBV11-2,CASSRTFMNTEAFF,TGTGCCAGCAGCCGGACATTCATGAACACTGAAGCTTTCTTT
TRBJ2-1,TRBD1,NA,TRBV30,CAWSAGTGTYNEQFF,TGTGCCTGGAGTGCCGGGACAGGGACCTACAATGAGCAGTTCTTC
TRBJ1-1,TRBD1,NA,TRBV5-1,CASRHTTGKNTEAFF,TGCGCCAGCCGGCACACGACAGGGAAGAACACTGAAGCTTTCTTT
TRBJ2-1,NA,NA,TRBV27,CASSDTGPITLNEQFF,TGTGCCAGCAGTGACACAGGGCCTATCACGTTGAATGAGCAGTTCTTC
TRBJ1-2,NA,NA,TRBV20-1,CSASPPLQGGYTF,TGCAGTGCTAGTCCGCCTCTGCAGGGGGGCTACACCTTC
TRBJ1-2,NA,few,TRBV7-3,CASSKDSTNYGYTF,TGTGCCAGCAGCAAGGACAGCACTAACTATGGCTACACCTTC
TRBJ1-1,NA,NA,TRBV19,CASSILGEYSTEAFF,TGTGCCAGTAGTATCCTTGGGGAGTACAGCACTGAAGCTTTCTTT
TRBJ1-2,NA,NA,TRBV28,CASQGYYGYTF,TGTGCCAGCCAGGGATACTATGGCTACACCTTC
TRBJ2-7,TRBD1,NA,TRBV28,CASSSTGQGTYEQYF,TGTGCCAGCAGTTCCACGGGACAGGGTACCTACGAGCAGTACTTC
TRBJ2-3,TRBD2,NA,TRBV5-4,CASRSSGRGADTQYF,TGTGCCAGCAGATCTAGCGGGAGAGGGGCAGATACGCAGTATTTT
TRBJ2-1,TRBD1,NA,TRBV18,CASSPTGTAYNEQFF,TGTGCCAGCTCACCTACCGGGACAGCATACAATGAGCAGTTCTTC
TRBJ2-7,NA,NA,TRBV5-4,CASSSRERPYEQYF,TGTGCCAGCAGCTCCCGGGAGAGGCCCTACGAGCAGTACTTC